The 29 T cell receptor beta chains presented below share a single source sample, sequenced in a study of blood T cell repertoires in COVID-19. Sequenced by immunoSEQ multiplex PCR; TCRdb stores in-frame clones only, minus some. The table has hundreds of thousands of clones, approximately 86% seen once; the top ten hold 2% to 2.5%. Specimen: peripheral blood. These receptors came from a woman in her twenties or thirties who had recovered from COVID-19.

The V and J genes are TRBV11-2 and TRBJ2-2, with TRBD2 matching over 8 bases. After removal of 5 bases from V and 10 bases from J, the junction contained 9 bases not matched to a gene. Germline values: CDR1 SGHAT, CDR2 FQNNGV. The CDR3 is made up of 14 amino acids. DNA of the CDR3: TGTGCCAGCAGCCCTATCCGGGGGGGACAGGAGCTGTTTTTT. It encodes CASSPIRGGQELFF.

The chain links TRBV7-2 to TRBJ1-3, with D maybe TRBD1 (5 bases). The germline V gene has CDR1 SGHTA and CDR2 FQGNSA. The CDR3 has 17 residues. Trimming removed 2 bases from V and 4 bases from J, with 18 bases in between. CDR3 sequence (DNA): TGTGCCAGCAGCTTAATCAGGCCAGGGTCATCCGGAAACACCATATATTTT. Protein product: CASSLIRPGSSGNTIYF.

The gene calls are TRBV19 and TRBJ1-1, with a possible D match to TRBD1 (5 bases). Germline-derived CDR1 and CDR2 are LNHDA and SQIVND (reference sequence). The CDR3 is 13 residues long. V was clipped by 7 bases and J by 1 base, with 10 bases between them. This CDR3 is CASTPGPNTEAFF. In DNA form, the CDR3 reads TGTGCCAGTACCCCAGGGCCGAACACTGAAGCTTTCTTT.

The sample holds one count of this clone. The chain has TRBV2 and TRBJ2-7, with a tentative D call TRBD2 (6 bases). The CDR3 consists of 12 residues. Germline V gives CDR1 SNHLY, CDR2 FYNNEI. CDR3 sequence: CAGGAGPYEQYF. The CDR3 DNA reads as TGTGCAGGCGGGGCGGGACCCTACGAGCAGTACTTC.

Here the CDR3 reads CAISPDRGNSPLHF. In DNA form, the CDR3 reads TGTGCCATCAGTCCTGACAGGGGGAATTCACCCCTCCACTTT. V and J are TRBV10-3 and TRBJ1-6, with TRBD1 identical over 9 bases. The CDR3 loop spans 14 amino acids. The germline gives CDR1 ENHRY, CDR2 SYGVKD. V lost 5 bases, J lost 7 bases, and 3 bases stayed unmatched.

The CDR3 DNA is TGTGCCAGCAGCTTGACAGGGGGCCCTGGAAACACCATATATTTT. This gives the protein CASSLTGGPGNTIYF. This rearrangement joins TRBV5-4 to TRBJ1-3; 9 bases line up with TRBD1. The V segment lost 1 base and the J segment 2 bases; nucleotides outside the gene matches: 1. The CDR3 contains 15 residues. Per germline, CDR1 SGHNT and CDR2 YYREEE (reference sequence).

The V and J genes are TRBV19 and TRBJ2-4, with D perhaps matching TRBD1 (6 bases). The CDR3 runs 16 residues. In germline, CDR1 is LNHDA, CDR2 SQIVND (reference sequence). V lost 5 bases and J lost 1, with 15 bases in between. DNA for the CDR3: TGTGCCAGTAGTCCACAGGGATGGAGCGCCAAAAACATTCAGTACTTC. Its protein is CASSPQGWSAKNIQYF.

The rearrangement links TRBV11-2 to TRBJ2-2, with 7 bases identical to TRBD2. The CDR3 length is 15 residues. With 0 bases clipped from V and 6 bases from J, the junction kept 4 bases outside the gene matches. Per the germline V gene, CDR1 is SGHAT and CDR2 is FQNNGV. CDR3 residues: CASSLDLGGAGELFF. CDR3 DNA: TGTGCCAGCAGCTTAGATCTGGGAGGGGCCGGGGAGCTGTTTTTT.

The chain combines TRBV28 with TRBJ2-1; perhaps TRBD1 as D (7 bases). Trimming cost V 5 bases and J 4 bases, with 15 bases left between them. Germline values: CDR1 MDHEN, CDR2 SYDVKM. The CDR3 length is 15 residues. CDR3 residues: CASSPRQGGYNEQFF. DNA for the CDR3: TGTGCCAGCAGTCCCCGCCAGGGGGGATACAATGAGCAGTTCTTC.

The genes are TRBV7-8 and TRBJ1-5; 8 positions agree with TRBD1. This CDR3 is built from 15 residues. Germline V gene data show CDR1 as SGHVS and CDR2 as FQNEAQ. V shed 5 bases, J shed 8 bases, and the junction held 11 bases outside the gene matches. CDR3 protein: CASSDQTGGREPQHF. The CDR3, as DNA: TGTGCCAGCAGCGATCAAACAGGGGGAAGGGAGCCCCAGCATTTT.

The J gene is TRBJ1-1, the V gene TRBV5-1, with D maybe TRBD1 (6 bases). The CDR3 totals 16 residues. The germline CDR1 and CDR2 sequences are SGHRS and YFSETQ. Trimming took off 0 bases at V and 1 base at J, with 13 bases between the two ends. The chain's CDR3 is CASSLDRGIRNTEAFF. CDR3 sequence (DNA): TGCGCCAGCAGCTTGGATAGGGGGATAAGGAACACTGAAGCTTTCTTT.

The V call is TRBV10-3, the J call TRBJ2-5; D is possibly TRBD1 (7 bases). Trimming removed 0 bases from V and 1 base from J, with 18 bases in between. The CDR3 has 18 residues. Germline CDR1 and CDR2: ENHRY and SYGVKD. Here the CDR3 DNA reads TGTGCCATCAGTGAGTCCGCAGGGGGGCCCCTGGCCCAAGAGACCCAGTACTTC. Translated, it gives CAISESAGGPLAQETQYF.

The gene calls are TRBV9 and TRBJ1-3, with D possibly matching TRBD1 (6 bases). The CDR3 is 15 residues long. Per germline, CDR1 SGDLS and CDR2 YYNGEE. With 6 bases removed from V and 4 bases from J, the gap between germline ends came to 17 bases. CDR3 in DNA: TGTGCCAGCACCCCCCGAGGGGGTGAAGGAAACACCATATATTTT. Translation: CASTPRGGEGNTIYF.

V usage is TRBV5-1 and J usage is TRBJ1-4, with 7 bases fitting TRBD1. Germline V gives CDR1 SGHRS, CDR2 YFSETQ. Trimming cost V 1 base and J 8 bases; bases outside gene matches: 5. This CDR3 region has 14 residues. The chain's CDR3 is CASSLTGASEKLFF. CDR3 nucleotides: TGCGCCAGCAGCTTGACAGGGGCGAGCGAAAAACTGTTTTTT.

A note on this clone: Other DNA sequences in the sample encode the same CDR3. The chain has TRBV18 and TRBJ1-1, with 7 bases aligning to TRBD1. With 3 bases clipped from V and 4 bases from J, the junction kept 2 bases outside the gene matches. This CDR3 is built from 13 residues. Per the germline V gene, CDR1 is KGHSH and CDR2 is LQKENI. The CDR3 is CASSPQGGTEAFF. CDR3 in DNA: TGTGCCAGCTCACCTCAGGGGGGCACTGAAGCTTTCTTT.

The chain uses TRBV19 and TRBJ2-7, with a weak D call TRBD1 (5 bases). Germline-derived CDR1 and CDR2 are LNHDA and SQIVND (reference sequence). Trimming pared 1 base from V and 3 bases from J, leaving 13 bases between. This CDR3 region has 15 residues. The CDR3 DNA sequence: TGTGCCAGTAGTATAGGTCCCAGGGTCGACTACGAGCAGTACTTC. This translates into CASSIGPRVDYEQYF.

The V call is TRBV2, the J call TRBJ1-2, with 7 bases lining up with TRBD1. Trimming removed 7 bases from V and 4 bases from J; junction bases left unmatched: 3. Germline assignment: CDR1 SNHLY and CDR2 FYNNEI. The CDR3 is made up of 12 amino acids. This CDR3 reads CASKWDSYGYTF. For the CDR3, the DNA is TGTGCCAGCAAATGGGACAGCTATGGCTACACCTTC.

The CDR3 nucleotides are TGTGCCAGCAGCCTAGACCCTGACTACGAGCAGTACTTC. This gives the protein CASSLDPDYEQYF. The rearrangement links TRBV5-5 to TRBJ2-7; D unresolved. The V gene lost 4 bases and the J gene lost 3 bases, with 11 bases spanning the gap. From germline, CDR1 is SGHKS and CDR2 YYEKEE (reference sequence). The CDR3 totals 13 residues.

The genes are TRBV30 and TRBJ2-1; 8 nucleotides line up with TRBD2. The J segment lost 1 base and the V segment lost 4 bases, leaving 9 bases of the junction unmatched. Germline loops: CDR1 GTSNPN, CDR2 SVGIG (reference sequence). The CDR3 runs to 16 residues. This CDR3 is CAWTSSGGRSYNEQFF. In DNA form, the CDR3 reads TGTGCCTGGACGTCCAGCGGGGGTAGGTCCTACAATGAGCAGTTCTTC.

In this sample, this clone turned up a few times. This rearrangement joins TRBV4-2 to TRBJ1-6; tentative D call: TRBD1 (6 bases). The V and J ends lost 3 bases and 0 bases respectively, with 21 bases between them. Germline V gives CDR1 LGHNA, CDR2 YNFKEQ. This CDR3 contains 20 residues. CDR3 region: CASSQNINRDGSSYNSPLHF. The CDR3 DNA reads as TGTGCCAGCAGCCAGAATATCAACAGGGATGGGAGCTCCTATAATTCACCCCTCCACTTT.

The rearrangement links TRBV28 to TRBJ2-1; TRBD2 aligns across 13 bases. The CDR3 runs 16 residues. Trimming took 6 bases from V and 7 from J; bases not matched to a gene: 9. Germline CDR1 reads MDHEN; CDR2 reads SYDVKM. CDR3 bases: TGTGCCAGCAGCCCTATCGGACTAGCGGGAGCTAATGAGCAGTTCTTC. Translated: CASSPIGLAGANEQFF.

This clone was picked up one time. This rearrangement joins TRBV5-1 to TRBJ2-3; unclear D gene. The CDR3 has 15 residues. V gave up 1 base and J gave up 4 bases, with 13 bases separating them. Germline CDR1 and CDR2: SGHRS and YFSETQ. For the CDR3, the DNA is TGCGCCAGCAGCTTGATGAGCGTTTCGGCAGATACGCAGTATTTT. Translating it yields CASSLMSVSADTQYF.

CDR3 amino acids: CASSNLVGGDYGYTF. CDR3 nucleotide sequence: TGTGCCAGCAGCAACCTTGTGGGGGGAGACTATGGCTACACCTTC. The rearrangement uses TRBV7-2 and TRBJ1-2, with a possible D match to TRBD1 (5 bases). CDR3 length: 15 amino acids. V gave up 5 bases and J gave up 3 bases, with 16 bases separating them. Germline assignment: CDR1 SGHTA and CDR2 FQGNSA.

The chain recombines TRBV10-3 with TRBJ2-3; a weak D match, TRBD2 (7 bases). Trimming pared 3 bases from V and 7 bases from J, leaving 20 bases between. The CDR3 extends over 16 amino acids. Germline CDR1 reads ENHRY; CDR2 reads SYGVKD. CDR3 bases: TGTGCCATCAGTGACCAACAGGGCGGGAGCGTCAATACGCAGTATTTT. Protein: CAISDQQGGSVNTQYF.

This chain connects TRBV2 to TRBJ2-5; D gene ambiguous. Trimming removed 4 bases from V and 1 base from J, with 10 bases in between. This CDR3 contains 14 residues. Germline V gives CDR1 SNHLY, CDR2 FYNNEI. CDR3 sequence reads: CASSGGSSQETQYF. The CDR3, as DNA: TGTGCCAGCAGTGGTGGTTCCAGCCAAGAGACCCAGTACTTC.

This chain uses TRBV27 with TRBJ2-7; no clear D gene. The length of the CDR3 is 14 residues. The V gene's germline CDR1 is MNHEY and CDR2 SMNVEV (reference sequence). The germline V and J ends were trimmed by 0 bases and 3 bases, with 9 bases remaining between them. The CDR3 sequence: CASSLSFGLYEQYF. The CDR3 DNA is TGTGCCAGCAGTTTATCATTTGGCCTCTACGAGCAGTACTTC.

V usage is TRBV28 and J usage is TRBJ2-5; 7 positions agree with TRBD2. V lost 6 bases, J lost 5 bases, and 15 bases stayed unmatched. This CDR3 region has 16 residues. Germline loops: CDR1 MDHEN, CDR2 SYDVKM. The CDR3 spells CASSPSGATFAETQYF. CDR3 nucleotides: TGTGCCAGCAGCCCTAGCGGAGCCACGTTCGCCGAGACCCAGTACTTC.

V usage is TRBV7-9 and J usage is TRBJ2-4; 7 positions match TRBD1. The CDR3 consists of 16 residues. Germline values: CDR1 SEHNR, CDR2 FQNEAQ (reference sequence). V shed 6 bases and J 5 bases; nucleotides not matched to a gene: 13. The CDR3, as DNA: TGTGCCAGCAGTCAAGGGGTGGGGCAGGGGGAAAACATTCAGTACTTC. Translating it yields CASSQGVGQGENIQYF.

V gene TRBV7-2 combines with J gene TRBJ2-7; D uncertain. The CDR3 runs to 14 residues. Trimming shortened V by 1 base and J by 6 bases, and 13 bases separated the two germline ends. The V gene's germline CDR1 is SGHTA and CDR2 FQGNSA. The DNA of the CDR3 is TGTGCCAGCAGCTTAGGCCTCAGCGTCGGCGAGCAGTACTTC. Its protein product is CASSLGLSVGEQYF. The full variable domain, with the rest looked up from reference TRBV7-2 and TRBJ2-7, is GAGVSQSPSNKVTEKGKDVELRCDPISGHTALYWYRQSLGQGLEFLIYFQGNSAPDKSGLPSDRFSAERTGGSVSTLTIQRTQQEDSAVYLCASSLGLSVGEQYFGPGTRLTVT.